This TCR beta chain comes out of a study of post-analysis software for immune sequencing data. Study findings and constraints: Those with multiple sclerosis, the patient group, showed significantly lower normalized Chao1 diversity than controls. Comparison of patients with controls showed roughly five TRBV segments more frequent in patients, TRBV5-6, TRBV5-1 and TRBV20-1 among them.

With V trimmed by 4 bases and J by 5 bases, 11 bases remained unmatched. Germline V gene lookup returns CDR1 SGHRS and CDR2 YFSETQ. The CDR3 is 17 residues long. In its sample, this clonotype was seen a few times. Its antigen is undetermined. Unique molecular identifiers tagged the TCR beta cDNA libraries. Using its own MiXCR run on the PCR reads, TCRdb lists one record per CDR3 protein. The table has a few hundred thousand distinct CDR3 sequences, more than 30% seen once. The genes are TRBV5-1 and TRBJ2-7; TRBD2 matches 14 bases. The receptor's source is a girl aged 2-10 years with multiple sclerosis. Sequencing was done on a sample of blood. For the CDR3, the DNA is TGCGCCAGCAGCCCCCCGGGACTAGCGGGAGTTGGCGACGAGCAGTACTTC. Encoded protein: CASSPPGLAGVGDEQYF.